This T cell receptor beta chain was obtained from a study of Ad26.COV2.S vaccination and SARS-CoV-2 variants. Looking at the study overall: Ad26.COV2.S arm of COV1001 included the donor.

Study observations and caveats: Post-vaccination spike-specific CD8+ and CD4+ T cell responses reportedly had substantial breadth. There was a possibility that the TCR breadth and depth analyses underestimated total T cell responses. Comparability of non-spike TCR breadth was observed across vaccine and placebo recipients.

For this clone: Antigen unknown.

TCRdb's table, derived via immunoSEQ multiplex PCR, lists solely in-frame clones and lacks some. This sample has around 400,000 clones, with more than 80% found just once. V lost 4 bases, J lost 10 bases, and 8 bases lay in between. The CDR3 has 12 amino acids. The germline gives CDR1 ENHRY, CDR2 SYGVKD. The treatment is: over 15 received Ad26.COV2.S at low or high dose, single or two shots; roughly five received placebo; per-sample allocation not given. Specimen acquisition occurred on day 63 following the initial vaccine or placebo injection. The rearrangement uses TRBV10-3 and TRBJ1-6; D ambiguous. Sequenced material: peripheral blood, taken in a trial of Ad26.COV2.S vaccine versus placebo. This TCR was sampled from a person aged 18 to 59 who received the Ad26.COV2.S COVID-19 vaccine or a placebo. The CDR3, as DNA: TGTGCCATCAGTGGGGGTTCCTCACCCCTCCACTTT. This sequence encodes CAISGGSSPLHF.